This is a list of T cell receptor beta chains from one sample in a study of T cell responses to AZD1222 COVID-19 vaccine. Sequenced by immunoSEQ multiplex PCR; TCRdb stores in-frame clones only, minus some. The data contain about 150,000 clones, 92% of them singletons. The sample consisted of peripheral blood, taken 28 days after the second AZD1222 dose. All receptors come from an adult who received the AZD1222 COVID-19 vaccine. Both conserved end residues are part of each CDR3. The D gene is left open where the match is weak. Only part of the rows carry a size: once, few, many, or a class if the clone is expanded.

-	-	TRBV10-2	TRBJ2-7	CASSFGTRYEQYF	TGCGCCAGCAGCTTCGGGACTCGCTACGAGCAGTACTTC
-	-	TRBV5-1	TRBJ2-7	CASSPPEGPYEQYF	TGCGCCAGCAGCCCTCCCGAGGGACCCTACGAGCAGTACTTC
-	-	TRBV11-2	TRBJ1-4	CASSLDTTLPWEKLFF	TGTGCCAGCAGCTTAGACACAACTCTACCGTGGGAAAAACTGTTTTTT
-	-	TRBV5-7	TRBJ2-2	CASSSPVQVTGELFF	TGTGCCAGCAGCTCCCCGGTCCAGGTGACCGGGGAGCTGTTTTTT
-	TRBD2	TRBV6-2/TRBV6-3	TRBJ2-1	CASSGLREGSSYNEQFF	TGTGCCAGCAGTGGTTTACGGGAGGGAAGCTCCTACAATGAGCAGTTCTTC
-	-	TRBV19	TRBJ2-5	CASGGAQETQYF	TGTGCCAGTGGAGGGGCCCAAGAGACCCAGTACTTC
-	-	TRBV29-1	TRBJ2-1	CSVPEGGVSSYNEQFF	TGCAGCGTTCCGGAGGGTGGGGTAAGCTCCTACAATGAGCAGTTCTTC
-	TRBD1	TRBV28	TRBJ2-1	CASSFGGTGLYNEQFF	TGTGCCAGCAGTTTCGGTGGGACAGGGCTCTACAATGAGCAGTTCTTC
-	-	TRBV24-1	TRBJ2-3	CATSDSTASTDTQYF	TGTGCCACCAGTGACTCGACAGCTAGCACAGATACGCAGTATTTT
-	TRBD1	TRBV5-1	TRBJ1-2	CASSLGGTGGPSNYGYTF	TGCGCCAGCAGCCTGGGAGGGACAGGGGGGCCTTCTAACTATGGCTACACCTTC
-	-	TRBV18	TRBJ1-5	CASSQTQGNQPQHF	TGTGCCAGCTCACAGACTCAAGGCAATCAGCCCCAGCATTTT
-	-	TRBV6-2/TRBV6-3	TRBJ2-2	CASSRQGLPNTGELFF	TGTGCCAGCAGCCGTCAGGGGCTCCCGAACACCGGGGAGCTGTTTTTT
-	-	TRBV19	TRBJ1-6	CATNSRRDYNSPLHF	TGTGCCACCAACTCTCGGAGGGACTATAATTCACCCCTCCACTTT
-	-	TRBV6-5	TRBJ2-7	CASSYAEGEQYF	TGTGCCAGCAGTTACGCCGAGGGGGAGCAGTACTTC
once	-	TRBV11-2	TRBJ2-2	CASRESGELFF	TGTGCCAGCCGAGAATCCGGGGAGCTGTTTTTT
-	TRBD2	TRBV14	TRBJ2-1	CASSQGRGGRVDEQFF	TGTGCCAGCAGCCAAGGAAGGGGCGGGAGGGTGGATGAGCAGTTCTTC
-	-	TRBV4-3	TRBJ2-5	CASSQKNGETQYF	TGCGCCAGCAGCCAAAAAAACGGAGAGACCCAGTACTTC
-	-	TRBV7-9	TRBJ2-3	CASSSKSTDTQYF	TGTGCCAGCAGCTCCAAATCGACAGATACGCAGTATTTT
-	TRBD1	TRBV5-6	TRBJ1-2	CASSLSLQGDGYTF	TGTGCCAGCAGCTTATCCTTACAGGGGGATGGCTACACCTTC
once	TRBD2	TRBV30	TRBJ2-4	CAWSVLGLAGAPYF	TGTGCCTGGAGTGTACTAGGTCTAGCGGGAGCCCCGTACTTC
-	TRBD1	TRBV5-1	TRBJ2-2	CASSTTGGTGELFF	TGCGCCAGCAGCACGACAGGGGGCACCGGGGAGCTGTTTTTT
-	TRBD2	TRBV27	TRBJ2-2	CASSFSQGVLAGVDTGELFF	TGTGCCAGCAGTTTTTCACAGGGTGTTCTAGCGGGAGTGGACACCGGGGAGCTGTTTTTT
-	-	TRBV7-8	TRBJ1-2	CASSLVGAGGYTF	TGTGCCAGCAGCTTAGTGGGGGCAGGTGGCTACACCTTC
-	-	TRBV6-5	TRBJ2-7	CASSYRATVSSYEQYF	TGTGCCAGCAGTTACCGGGCGACAGTTAGCTCCTACGAGCAGTACTTC
-	-	TRBV12-5	TRBJ2-2	CASGLSVGYGTGELFF	TGTGCTAGTGGTTTGAGCGTTGGCTATGGGACCGGGGAGCTGTTTTTT
-	-	TRBV7-9	TRBJ2-7	CASSLLVSYEQYF	TGTGCCAGCAGCTTACTTGTCTCCTACGAGCAGTACTTC
-	-	TRBV10-1	TRBJ2-1	CASSKDRNNEQFF	TGCGCCAGCAGCAAGGACAGAAACAATGAGCAGTTCTTC
-	-	TRBV25-1	TRBJ2-7	CAVAVSYEQYF	TGTGCCGTGGCGGTGAGCTACGAGCAGTACTTC
-	TRBD1	TRBV7-9	TRBJ1-2	CASSLEPNRGGYTF	TGTGCCAGCAGCTTAGAGCCAAACAGGGGTGGCTACACCTTC
once	TRBD2	TRBV5-1	TRBJ2-1	CASSLAPSGDQFF	TGCGCCAGCAGCTTGGCGCCTAGCGGAGACCAGTTCTTC
-	TRBD2	TRBV25-1	TRBJ2-7	CGTGASGHYEQYF	TGTGGTACGGGGGCTAGCGGGCACTACGAGCAGTACTTC
-	-	TRBV4-3	TRBJ1-2	CASSPTLANYGYTF	TGCGCCAGCAGCCCGACTTTAGCTAACTATGGCTACACCTTC
-	TRBD1	TRBV7-6	TRBJ1-5	CASSRDRAWDQPQHF	TGTGCCAGCAGTCGCGACAGGGCATGGGATCAGCCCCAGCATTTT
-	-	TRBV7-9	TRBJ1-3	CASSPGPQNSGNTIYF	TGTGCCAGCAGCCCTGGTCCACAGAACTCTGGAAACACCATATATTTT
-	-	TRBV5-6	TRBJ2-2	CASSFGVRGELFF	TGTGCCAGCAGCTTCGGCGTTAGGGGGGAGCTGTTTTTT
-	-	TRBV5-1	TRBJ2-7	CASSSDSYEQYF	TGCGCCAGCAGCTCGGACAGCTACGAGCAGTACTTC
-	-	TRBV25-1	TRBJ2-7	CASSEWGVSYEQYF	TGTGCCAGCAGTGAATGGGGAGTCTCCTACGAGCAGTACTTC
-	TRBD1	TRBV6-1	TRBJ1-2	CASSEATGEFYGYTF	TGTGCCAGCAGTGAAGCAACAGGGGAATTCTATGGCTACACCTTC
-	TRBD1	TRBV15	TRBJ1-5	CATSRGGIWTGLEQPQHF	TGTGCCACCAGCAGAGGGGGGATCTGGACAGGGCTGGAACAGCCCCAGCATTTT
-	-	TRBV4-1	TRBJ1-5	CASSQDYWQGNQPQHF	TGCGCCAGCAGCCAAGATTATTGGCAGGGCAATCAGCCCCAGCATTTT
-	-	TRBV11-2	TRBJ1-1	CASLRAGMNTEAFF	TGTGCCAGCCTTCGCGCAGGGATGAACACTGAAGCTTTCTTT
-	-	TRBV10-3	TRBJ2-7	CAIGLGGSYEQYF	TGTGCCATCGGATTGGGTGGTAGCTACGAGCAGTACTTC
once	TRBD2	TRBV29-1	TRBJ2-7	CSVVAAGGLYEQYF	TGCAGCGTTGTTGCAGCGGGAGGTCTCTACGAGCAGTACTTC
-	-	TRBV24-1	TRBJ1-2	CATSDPGREPGYTF	TGTGCCACCAGTGACCCTGGACGCGAGCCTGGCTACACCTTC
-	-	TRBV19	TRBJ1-4	CATQTIRTESNEKLFF	TGTGCCACTCAGACAATCAGGACAGAGTCTAATGAAAAACTGTTTTTT
-	-	TRBV20-1	TRBJ1-2	CSALRVGGYTF	TGCAGTGCGTTGCGAGTAGGAGGCTACACCTTC
-	-	TRBV18	TRBJ2-1	CASSPPDGNNEQFF	TGTGCCAGCTCACCACCGGACGGAAACAATGAGCAGTTCTTC
-	-	TRBV2	TRBJ1-2	CASSPINQGYGYTF	TGTGCCAGCAGCCCGATTAACCAGGGCTATGGCTACACCTTC
-	-	TRBV10-3	TRBJ1-3	CAIRSTDSGNTIYF	TGTGCCATTAGATCGACAGACTCTGGAAACACCATATATTTT
-	-	TRBV5-1	TRBJ2-2	CASSLWGTGELFF	TGCGCCAGCAGCTTGTGGGGCACCGGGGAGCTGTTTTTT
-	TRBD2	TRBV29-1	TRBJ2-3	CSVGLAGGIDTQYF	TGCAGCGTTGGGTTAGCGGGAGGTATAGATACGCAGTATTTT
-	TRBD1	TRBV4-2	TRBJ1-1	CASSQHWTGGTEAFF	TGTGCCAGCAGCCAGCATTGGACAGGGGGTACTGAAGCTTTCTTT
-	-	TRBV9	TRBJ2-7	CASSFTQGPDEQYF	TGTGCCAGCAGCTTTACTCAGGGTCCCGACGAGCAGTACTTC
-	-	TRBV6-4	TRBJ1-6	CASSDYSNSPLHF	TGTGCCAGCAGTGACTACAGCAATTCACCCCTCCACTTT
-	TRBD1	TRBV11-3	TRBJ2-7	CASSLAEGAIYEQYF	TGTGCCAGCAGCTTAGCAGAGGGGGCAATTTACGAGCAGTACTTC
-	-	TRBV18	TRBJ2-5	CASSPAEETQYF	TGTGCCAGCTCACCGGCAGAAGAGACCCAGTACTTC
-	TRBD2	TRBV5-1	TRBJ2-1	CASSPRTLAGDSYNEQFF	TGCGCCAGCAGCCCTAGAACCCTAGCGGGGGACTCCTACAATGAGCAGTTCTTC